The rows below give T cell receptor beta chains drawn from one sample of a study of graft-versus-host responses after intestinal transplantation. The method was immunoSEQ multiplex PCR; TCRdb's version includes in-frame clones alone and lacks a portion of them. The table lists around 17,000 clones, 82% of them singletons. This material consisted of ileum tissue, taken 17 days after transplant. The receptors come from a human patient who received an intestinal transplant, so some T cells may come from the graft donor. CDR3s include the opening cysteine and the closing phenylalanine or tryptophan. The D gene is left open where the match is weak. Not every row has a clone size; where given, it reads once, few, many or a size class.

clone size,J gene,V gene,D gene,CDR3 protein,CDR3 DNA
-,TRBJ1-5,TRBV4-1,-,CASSTRTGMGNQPQHF,TGCGCCAGCAGCACCAGAACAGGGATGGGCAATCAGCCCCAGCATTTT
once,TRBJ2-7,TRBV5-6,TRBD2,CASSRLAGENYYEQYF,TGTGCCAGCAGCCGACTAGCGGGAGAGAACTACTACGAGCAGTACTTC
-,TRBJ1-2,TRBV5-1,-,CASSLEATSGYTF,TGCGCCAGCAGCTTGGAGGCCACCTCGGGCTACACCTTC
-,TRBJ2-1,TRBV5-4,-,CASSESIDHSYNEQFF,TGTGCCAGCAGCGAATCCATAGACCACTCCTACAATGAGCAGTTCTTC
-,TRBJ2-7,TRBV7-9,TRBD2,CASSLSGAGTSGYEQYF,TGTGCCAGCAGCTTATCGGGAGCCGGGACTAGCGGGTACGAGCAGTACTTC
few,TRBJ2-7,TRBV7-2,-,CASSLTLKAYEQYF,TGTGCCAGCAGCTTAACCCTTAAGGCCTACGAGCAGTACTTC
-,TRBJ2-7,TRBV18,-,CASSPLGYEQYF,TGTGCCAGCTCACCATTAGGATACGAGCAGTACTTC
-,TRBJ2-1,TRBV6-5,-,CASSYGRGIYNEQFF,TGTGCCAGCAGTTACGGCAGGGGAATCTACAATGAGCAGTTCTTC
-,TRBJ2-5,TRBV11-2,TRBD2,CASSPKLAGVQETQYF,TGTGCCAGCAGCCCAAAACTAGCGGGAGTCCAAGAGACCCAGTACTTC
-,TRBJ2-4,TRBV7-8,-,CASSPWGWWTKNIQYF,TGTGCCAGCAGCCCCTGGGGGTGGTGGACCAAAAACATTCAGTACTTC
-,TRBJ2-2,TRBV5-4,-,CASSLVAGAGGELFF,TGTGCCAGCAGCTTGGTTGCGGGGGCCGGCGGGGAGCTGTTTTTT
-,TRBJ2-3,TRBV4-1,-,CASSQGGGTDTQYF,TGCGCCAGCAGCCAAGGGGGGGGCACAGATACGCAGTATTTT
-,TRBJ2-5,TRBV7-7,TRBD1,CASSSLGDRQETQYF,TGTGCTAGCAGCTCGCTAGGGGACAGGCAAGAGACCCAGTACTTC
-,TRBJ2-5,TRBV7-8,TRBD2,CASSLPGLGQETQYF,TGTGCCAGCAGCCTGCCGGGACTAGGCCAAGAGACCCAGTACTTC
-,TRBJ1-1,TRBV6-5,-,CASSYPIRGREAFF,TGTGCCAGCAGTTACCCTATCAGGGGACGGGAAGCTTTCTTT
-,TRBJ2-5,TRBV28,TRBD1,CASSQRQGGETQYF,TGTGCCAGCAGTCAAAGACAGGGTGGAGAGACCCAGTACTTC
-,TRBJ2-7,TRBV27,-,CASSLWGVKGHEQYF,TGTGCCAGCAGTTTATGGGGGGTAAAGGGCCACGAGCAGTACTTC
-,TRBJ2-1,TRBV7-9,TRBD2,CASSFNGATSGSSGQFF,TGTGCCAGCAGCTTCAACGGGGCGACTAGCGGGAGTAGTGGGCAGTTCTTC
once,TRBJ1-5,TRBV4-1,-,CASSQDYGYSNQPQHF,TGCGCCAGCAGCCAAGATTACGGCTATAGCAATCAGCCCCAGCATTTT
-,TRBJ1-1,TRBV19,-,CASRGTTEAFF,TGTGCCAGTAGGGGGACCACTGAAGCTTTCTTT
-,TRBJ2-6,TRBV5-4,-,CASSLFPPSSTGANVPTF,TGTGCCAGCAGCTTGTTTCCCCCGAGCAGTACTGGGGCCAACGTCCCGACTTTC
-,TRBJ1-3,TRBV28,-,CASSLGGSGNTIYF,TGTGCCAGCAGTTTGGGAGGATCTGGAAACACCATATATTTT
-,TRBJ2-7,TRBV18,TRBD2,CASSPQSGNYEQYF,TGTGCCAGCTCACCTCAGAGCGGGAACTACGAGCAGTACTTC
-,TRBJ2-2,TRBV5-6,-,CASSLSGELFF,TGTGCCAGCAGCTTGAGCGGGGAGCTGTTTTTT
-,TRBJ1-4,TRBV28,-,CASSGSGDIGEKLFF,TGTGCCAGCTCCGGGAGTGGGGACATAGGGGAAAAACTGTTTTTT
-,TRBJ2-1,TRBV7-2,-,CASSLWGHWLLWDEQFF,TGTGCCAGCAGCTTATGGGGCCATTGGTTGTTGTGGGATGAGCAGTTCTTC
once,TRBJ1-1,TRBV5-5,TRBD1,CASSLATGAGTEAFF,TGTGCCAGCAGCTTGGCCACAGGGGCGGGCACTGAAGCTTTCTTT
few,TRBJ2-2,TRBV9,-,CASSVVPNTGELFF,TGTGCCAGCAGCGTAGTCCCAAACACCGGGGAGCTGTTTTTT
-,TRBJ2-5,TRBV28,TRBD2,CASRLAGDETQYF,TGTGCCAGCAGGCTAGCGGGAGATGAGACCCAGTACTTC
-,TRBJ2-2,TRBV7-8,-,CASSPGAGNVGELFF,TGTGCCAGCAGCCCAGGGGCAGGGAATGTCGGGGAGCTGTTTTTT
-,TRBJ1-5,TRBV7-9,TRBD1,CASSFGTGVEQPQHF,TGTGCCAGCAGCTTCGGGACAGGGGTTGAGCAGCCCCAGCATTTT
-,TRBJ2-7,TRBV28,-,CASSFDQGRYEQYF,TGTGCCAGCAGTTTTGACCAGGGGCGCTACGAGCAGTACTTC